A single TCR beta chain is shown here with its context. This sample stems from a study of blood T cell repertoires in COVID-19. The CDR3 contains 13 residues. The germline gives CDR1 SGDLS, CDR2 YYNGEE. Trimming shortened V by 4 bases and J by 5 bases, and 12 bases separated the two germline ends. In the authors' workflow: Reference gene primer amplification gave estimated nucleated cell counts. Only in-frame clones appear in the TCRdb table, and some are missing; sequencing was by immunoSEQ multiplex PCR. The V and J calls and the clone size are those of that table, but D and trimming were determined from the DNA. This sample has 20,000 to 25,000 clones, with about 88% found just once.

The sequence was obtained from a human donor in a cohort sampled during active COVID-19. The donor label of this sample is uncertain. The V gene is TRBV9, the J gene TRBJ2-5; D ambiguous. Sequencing was performed on peripheral blood. This CDR3 is CASSPLGGETQYF. The DNA of the CDR3 is TGTGCCAGCAGCCCGCTAGGTGGGGAGACCCAGTACTTC.